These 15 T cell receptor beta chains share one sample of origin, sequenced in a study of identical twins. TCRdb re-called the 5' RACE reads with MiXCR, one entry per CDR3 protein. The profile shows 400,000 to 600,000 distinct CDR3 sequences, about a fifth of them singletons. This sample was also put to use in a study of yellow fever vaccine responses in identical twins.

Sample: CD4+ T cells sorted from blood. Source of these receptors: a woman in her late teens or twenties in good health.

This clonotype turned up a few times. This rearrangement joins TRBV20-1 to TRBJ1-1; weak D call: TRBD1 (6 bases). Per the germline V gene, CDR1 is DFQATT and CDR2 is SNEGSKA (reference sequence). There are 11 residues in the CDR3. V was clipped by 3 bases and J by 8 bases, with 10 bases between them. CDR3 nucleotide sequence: TGCAGTGCTAGCGGGACAACCGAAGCTTTCTTT. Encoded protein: CSASGTTEAFF.

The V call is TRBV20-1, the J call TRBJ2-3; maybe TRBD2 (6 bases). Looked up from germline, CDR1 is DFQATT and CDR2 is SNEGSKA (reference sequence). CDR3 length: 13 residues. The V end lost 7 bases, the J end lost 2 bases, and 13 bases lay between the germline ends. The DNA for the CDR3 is TGCAGTGGGAGGGACTTACACACAGATACGCAGTATTTT. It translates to CSGRDLHTDTQYF.

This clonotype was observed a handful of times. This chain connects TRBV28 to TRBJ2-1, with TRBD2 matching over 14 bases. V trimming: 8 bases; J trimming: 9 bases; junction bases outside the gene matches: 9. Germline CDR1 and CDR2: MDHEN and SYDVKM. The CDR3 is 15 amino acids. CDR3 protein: CASRPGTSGSSEQFF. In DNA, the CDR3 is TGTGCCAGCCGGCCCGGGACTAGCGGGAGTAGTGAGCAGTTCTTC.

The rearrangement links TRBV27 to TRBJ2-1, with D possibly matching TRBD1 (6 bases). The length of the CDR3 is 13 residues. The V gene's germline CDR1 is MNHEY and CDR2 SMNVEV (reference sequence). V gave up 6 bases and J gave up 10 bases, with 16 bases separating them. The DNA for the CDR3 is TGTGCCAGCAGCTCTTTCGGTACAGGGGAGCAGTTCTTC. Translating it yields CASSSFGTGEQFF.

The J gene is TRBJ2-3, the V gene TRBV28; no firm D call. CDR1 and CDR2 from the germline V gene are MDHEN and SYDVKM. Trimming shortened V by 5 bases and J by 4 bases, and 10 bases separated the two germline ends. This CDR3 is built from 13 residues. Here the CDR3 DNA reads TGTGCCAGCAGTCAAATGCCGGCAGATACGCAGTATTTT. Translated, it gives CASSQMPADTQYF.

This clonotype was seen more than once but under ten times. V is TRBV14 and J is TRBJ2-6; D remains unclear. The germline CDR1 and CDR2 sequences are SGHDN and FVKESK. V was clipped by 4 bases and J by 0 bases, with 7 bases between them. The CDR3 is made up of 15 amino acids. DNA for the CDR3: TGTGCCAGCAGCCTCTTGCTCTCTGGGGCCAACGTCCTGACTTTC. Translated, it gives CASSLLLSGANVLTF.

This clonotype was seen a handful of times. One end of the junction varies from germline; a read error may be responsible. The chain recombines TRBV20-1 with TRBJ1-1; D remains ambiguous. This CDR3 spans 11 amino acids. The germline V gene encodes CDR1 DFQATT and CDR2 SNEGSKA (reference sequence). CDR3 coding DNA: TGCAGTGCTAGGGATGACAATCTGCGTCCGTTT. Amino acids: CSARDDNLRPF.

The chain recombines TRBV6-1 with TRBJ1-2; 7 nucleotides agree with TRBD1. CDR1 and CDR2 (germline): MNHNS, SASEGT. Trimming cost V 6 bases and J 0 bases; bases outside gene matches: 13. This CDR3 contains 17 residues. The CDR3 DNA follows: TGTGCCAGCAGCCCCGGTGGAACCGGGACAGCTAACTATGGCTACACCTTC. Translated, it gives CASSPGGTGTANYGYTF.

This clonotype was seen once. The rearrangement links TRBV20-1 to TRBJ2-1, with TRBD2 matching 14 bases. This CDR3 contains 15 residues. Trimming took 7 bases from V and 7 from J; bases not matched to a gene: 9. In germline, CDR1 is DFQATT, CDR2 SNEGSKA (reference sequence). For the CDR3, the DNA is TGCAGTGGAAGACTAGCGGGAGGGCCGGGGAATGAGCAGTTCTTC. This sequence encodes CSGRLAGGPGNEQFF.

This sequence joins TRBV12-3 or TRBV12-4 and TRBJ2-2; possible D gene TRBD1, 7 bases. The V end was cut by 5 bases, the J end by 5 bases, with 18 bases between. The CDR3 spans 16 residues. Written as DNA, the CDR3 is TGTGCCAGCAGTCCGAAGGAGGGGGCCGGGACCGGGGAGCTGTTTTTT. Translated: CASSPKEGAGTGELFF.

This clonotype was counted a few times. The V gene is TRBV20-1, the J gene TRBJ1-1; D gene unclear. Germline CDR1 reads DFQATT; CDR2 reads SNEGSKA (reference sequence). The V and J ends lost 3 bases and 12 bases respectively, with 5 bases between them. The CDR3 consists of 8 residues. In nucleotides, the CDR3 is TGCAGTGCTAGGGGGACTTTCTTT. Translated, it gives CSARGTFF.

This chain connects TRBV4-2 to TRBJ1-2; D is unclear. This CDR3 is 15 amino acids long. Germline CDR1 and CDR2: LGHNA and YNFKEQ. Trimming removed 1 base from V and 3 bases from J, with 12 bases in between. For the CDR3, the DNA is TGTGCCAGCAGCCAAGTTATTAATGAGGACTATGGCTACACCTTC. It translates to CASSQVINEDYGYTF.

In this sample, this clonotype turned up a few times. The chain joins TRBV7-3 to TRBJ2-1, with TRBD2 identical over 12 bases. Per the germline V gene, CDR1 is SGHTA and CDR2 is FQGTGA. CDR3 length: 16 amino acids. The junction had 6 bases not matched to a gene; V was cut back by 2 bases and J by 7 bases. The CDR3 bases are TGTGCCAGCAGCTTATATCTAGCGGGAGGGCGAAATGAGCAGTTCTTC. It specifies CASSLYLAGGRNEQFF.

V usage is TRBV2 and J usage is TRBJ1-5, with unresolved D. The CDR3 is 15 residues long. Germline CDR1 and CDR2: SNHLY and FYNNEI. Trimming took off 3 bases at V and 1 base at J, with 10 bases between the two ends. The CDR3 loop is CASSEELGSNQPQHF. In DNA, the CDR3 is TGTGCCAGCAGTGAGGAATTAGGGAGCAATCAGCCCCAGCATTTT.

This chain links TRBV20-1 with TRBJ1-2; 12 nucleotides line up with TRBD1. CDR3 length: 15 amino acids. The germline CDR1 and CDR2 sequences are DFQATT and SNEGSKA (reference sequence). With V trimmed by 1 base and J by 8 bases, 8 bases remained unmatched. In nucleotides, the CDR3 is TGCAGTGCTAGAGTCCCGGGACAGGGGGCGGGAGGCTACACCTTC. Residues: CSARVPGQGAGGYTF.